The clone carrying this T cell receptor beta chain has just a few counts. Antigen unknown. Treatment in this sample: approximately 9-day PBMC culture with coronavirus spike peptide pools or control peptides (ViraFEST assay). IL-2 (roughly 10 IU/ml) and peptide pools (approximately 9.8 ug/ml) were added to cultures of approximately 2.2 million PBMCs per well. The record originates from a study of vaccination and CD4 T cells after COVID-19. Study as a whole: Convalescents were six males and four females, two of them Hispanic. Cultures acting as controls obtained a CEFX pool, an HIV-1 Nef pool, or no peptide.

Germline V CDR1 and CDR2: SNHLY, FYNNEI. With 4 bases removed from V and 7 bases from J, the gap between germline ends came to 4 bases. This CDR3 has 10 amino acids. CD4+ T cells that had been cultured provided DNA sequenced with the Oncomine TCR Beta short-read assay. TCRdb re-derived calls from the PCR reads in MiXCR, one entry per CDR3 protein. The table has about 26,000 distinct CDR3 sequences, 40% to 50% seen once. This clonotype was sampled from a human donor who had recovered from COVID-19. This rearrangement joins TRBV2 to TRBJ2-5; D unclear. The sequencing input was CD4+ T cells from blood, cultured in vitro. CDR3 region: CASSVRTQYF. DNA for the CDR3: TGTGCCAGCAGTGTAAGGACCCAGTACTTC.